These 22 T cell receptor beta chains were all obtained from the same sample, sequenced in a study of multiple sclerosis patients with progressive multifocal leukoencephalopathy. The time point here: around eleven months of natalizumab therapy. The repertoire was sequenced with immunoSEQ multiplex PCR; TCRdb's copy has only in-frame clones and lacks some. The table records 20,000 to 30,000 clones, roughly 90% of them present only once. Sequenced material: PBMCs, taken from a patient treated with natalizumab. The receptors stem from a young man with multiple sclerosis.

V usage is TRBV9 and J usage is TRBJ1-2; tentative D call: TRBD1 (5 bases). CDR1 is SGDLS and CDR2 is YYNGEE in the germline V gene. This CDR3 is 12 amino acids long. With 2 bases removed from V and 6 bases from J, the gap between germline ends came to 8 bases. The CDR3 DNA reads TGTGCCAGCAGCGTGCAGGGTGATGGCTACACCTTC. This translates into CASSVQGDGYTF.

The chain has TRBV6-5 and TRBJ1-1; D gene unclear. The V gene's germline CDR1 is MNHEY and CDR2 SVGAGI. This CDR3 is built from 13 residues. V gave up 2 bases and J gave up 4 bases, with 8 bases separating them. The CDR3 nucleotides are TGTGCCAGCAGTTACAGGTTTGGCACTGAAGCTTTCTTT. Translation: CASSYRFGTEAFF.

The gene calls are TRBV7-9 and TRBJ2-2; D uncertain. The CDR3 is 14 residues long. The V and J ends lost 1 base and 0 bases respectively, with 3 bases between them. Germline assignment: CDR1 SEHNR and CDR2 FQNEAQ (reference sequence). The chain's CDR3 is CASSLDSNTGELFF. The CDR3 DNA reads as TGTGCCAGCAGCTTAGATTCGAACACCGGGGAGCTGTTTTTT.

V and J are TRBV18 and TRBJ2-1; D not resolved. The ends were cut back, 0 bases at V and 0 bases at J, with 9 bases in the middle. The CDR3 spans 16 residues. Germline V gene sequence: CDR1 KGHSH, CDR2 LQKENI. The CDR3 DNA follows: TGTGCCAGCTCACCACCGACGCAGAGCTCCTACAATGAGCAGTTCTTC. Translated, it gives CASSPPTQSSYNEQFF. Based on the CDR3 plus reference TRBV18 and TRBJ2-1, the full variable domain is NAGVMQNPRHLVRRRGQEARLRCSPMKGHSHVYWYRQLPEEGLKFMVYLQKENIIDESGMPKERFSAEFPKEGPSILRIQQVVRGDSAAYFCASSPPTQSSYNEQFFGPGTRLTVL.

The chain employs TRBV15 and TRBJ2-1, with D uncertain. This CDR3 comprises 14 residues. V lost 0 bases to trimming and J lost 6 bases, with 9 bases between them. CDR1 is LNHNV and CDR2 is YYDKDF in the germline V gene (reference sequence). CDR3 sequence (DNA): TGTGCCACCAGCAGAGATGGAAGTCGCAATGAGCAGTTCTTC. Translation gives CATSRDGSRNEQFF.

This chain joins TRBV25-1 and TRBJ2-5; 7 nucleotides match TRBD1. The CDR3 covers 15 residues. The V gene's germline CDR1 is MGHDK and CDR2 SYGVNS. The junction had 7 bases not matched to a gene; V was cut back by 6 bases and J by 0 bases. The CDR3 nucleotides read TGTGCCAGCAGCCCCGGACAGGTCTACCAAGAGACCCAGTACTTC. This gives the protein CASSPGQVYQETQYF.

The V and J genes are TRBV18 and TRBJ1-2, with 8 bases identical to TRBD1. CDR1 is KGHSH and CDR2 is LQKENI in the germline V gene. This CDR3 comprises 14 residues. Trimming at V came to 2 bases and at J to 6 bases, leaving 5 bases not matched to a gene. Written as DNA, the CDR3 is TGTGCCAGCTCACCATCAGGACAGGGTCATGGCTACACCTTC. Translated: CASSPSGQGHGYTF.

The chain uses TRBV15 and TRBJ1-2, with D unresolved. The CDR3 consists of 12 residues. The V gene's germline CDR1 is LNHNV and CDR2 YYDKDF (reference sequence). Trimming removed 0 bases at V and 4 bases at J, with 3 bases between. CDR3 in amino acids: CATSRDRYGYTF. In DNA form, the CDR3 reads TGTGCCACCAGCAGAGATCGCTATGGCTACACCTTC. Full variable domain (remainder filled in from reference TRBV15 and TRBJ1-2): DAMVIQNPRYQVTQFGKPVTLSCSQTLNHNVMYWYQQKSSQAPKLLFHYYDKDFNNEADTPDNFQSRRPNTSFCFLDIRSPGLGDTAMYLCATSRDRYGYTFGSGTRLTVV.

V and J are TRBV5-6 and TRBJ2-5, with 10 nucleotides matching TRBD1. The CDR3 length is 18 residues. Germline CDR1 reads SGHDT; CDR2 reads YYEEEE. V was pared by 0 bases and J by 3 bases, with 11 bases of the junction left unmatched. The CDR3: CASSLALTTGGPKETQYF. CDR3 bases: TGTGCCAGCAGCTTGGCCCTAACGACAGGGGGCCCCAAAGAGACCCAGTACTTC.

This chain connects TRBV5-1 to TRBJ2-3; D is unresolved. Trimming removed 0 bases from V and 5 bases from J, with 13 bases in between. The V gene's germline CDR1 is SGHRS and CDR2 YFSETQ. This CDR3 region has 15 residues. CDR3 residues: CASSLEAPEKDTQYF. The CDR3 DNA reads as TGCGCCAGCAGCTTGGAGGCGCCGGAAAAAGATACGCAGTATTTT.

J is TRBJ1-5 and V is TRBV15, with 12 nucleotides matching TRBD1. V lost 5 bases and J lost 3; bases outside the gene matches: 11. Germline values: CDR1 LNHNV, CDR2 YYDKDF (reference sequence). This CDR3 comprises 18 residues. Here the CDR3 DNA reads TGTGCCACCAGCGAAAGAAGGGACAGGGGGCGCACCAATCAGCCCCAGCATTTT. Residues: CATSERRDRGRTNQPQHF.

CDR3 coding DNA: TGTGCCAGTAGTAATATGGCAGTCTCTGGAAACACCATATATTTT. This sequence encodes CASSNMAVSGNTIYF. This chain connects TRBV19 to TRBJ1-3; D gene uncertain. Trimming cost V 4 bases and J 0 bases, with 10 bases left between them. This CDR3 has 15 amino acids. Germline assignment: CDR1 LNHDA and CDR2 SQIVND (reference sequence). The full variable domain, rest sourced from reference TRBV19 and TRBJ1-3, is DGGITQSPKYLFRKEGQNVTLSCEQNLNHDAMYWYRQDPGQGLRLIYYSQIVNDFQKGDIAEGYSVSREKKESFPLTVTSAQKNPTAFYLCASSNMAVSGNTIYFGEGSWLTVV.

J is TRBJ1-1 and V is TRBV11-2; 8 positions match TRBD1. CDR1 and CDR2 from the germline V gene are SGHAT and FQNNGV. V gave up 5 bases and J gave up 5 bases; unmatched junction bases: 16. The CDR3 runs to 17 residues. CDR3 sequence reads: CASSLRQGATWRTEAFF. The CDR3 DNA reads as TGTGCCAGCAGCCTCAGGCAGGGGGCAACCTGGAGGACTGAAGCTTTCTTT.

The V gene is TRBV27, the J gene TRBJ2-3; D uncertain. V was trimmed by 5 bases and J by 6 bases, leaving 9 bases between them. The CDR3 totals 12 residues. The germline V gene has CDR1 MNHEY and CDR2 SMNVEV (reference sequence). The CDR3 here is CASSAQLDTQYF. Written as DNA, the CDR3 is TGTGCCAGCAGTGCCCAATTGGATACGCAGTATTTT.

The chain carries TRBV18 and TRBJ1-5; TRBD1 aligns across 7 bases. Germline V CDR1 and CDR2: KGHSH, LQKENI. Unmatched junction bases numbered 2, after V lost 3 bases and J lost 6 bases. The length of the CDR3 is 13 residues. The CDR3, as DNA: TGTGCCAGCTCACCTGCAGGGGGTCAGCCCCAGCATTTT. Translation: CASSPAGGQPQHF.

This sequence joins TRBV27 and TRBJ2-7; D might be TRBD1 (5 bases). The CDR3 has 14 amino acids. CDR1 and CDR2 from the germline V gene are MNHEY and SMNVEV (reference sequence). V dropped 1 base and J dropped 0 bases, with 7 bases sitting between them. The CDR3 region is CASSLFGASYEQYF. The CDR3 bases are TGTGCCAGCAGTTTATTTGGGGCCTCCTACGAGCAGTACTTC.

The chain joins TRBV7-2 to TRBJ2-2; D might be TRBD2 (6 bases). From germline, CDR1 is SGHTA and CDR2 FQGNSA. CDR3 size: 16 residues. Trimming took 4 bases from V and 4 from J, leaving 16 bases between them. CDR3 residues: CASSSSGQGGTGELFF. In DNA, the CDR3 is TGTGCCAGCAGCTCCTCCGGGCAGGGAGGCACCGGGGAGCTGTTTTTT.

The chain uses TRBV6-6 and TRBJ2-7; D is unresolved. Germline V gene lookup returns CDR1 MNHNY and CDR2 SVGAGI (reference sequence). This CDR3 has 12 residues. V was shortened by 8 bases and J by 2 bases, with 10 bases between the two germline ends. The CDR3 DNA sequence: TGTGCCAGCCGTGGGTTTCCCTACGAGCAGTACTTC. As protein: CASRGFPYEQYF.

The rearrangement uses TRBV18 and TRBJ2-5; D is unclear. The DNA end favors TRBJ2-7, so the J call may be wrong. CDR3 length: 11 residues. The germline gives CDR1 KGHSH, CDR2 LQKENI. The CDR3 here is CASSPGYEQYF. DNA for the CDR3: TGTGCCAGCTCACCTGGGTACGAGCAGTACTTC.

The chain is built from TRBV9 and TRBJ2-5, with 10 bases aligning to TRBD1. Germline CDR1 SGDLS, CDR2 YYNGEE. The CDR3 runs to 15 residues. J gave up 5 bases and V 4 bases, and 8 bases lay outside the gene matches. DNA of the CDR3: TGTGCCAGCAGCTCGCGACAGGGGGCAAGGGAGACCCAGTACTTC. Encoded protein: CASSSRQGARETQYF.

The chain recombines TRBV13 with TRBJ2-5, with D maybe TRBD1 (8 bases). The V gene lost 1 base and the J gene lost 2 bases, with 11 bases spanning the gap. This CDR3 region has 15 residues. Germline CDR1 is PRHDT and CDR2 is FYEKMQ (reference sequence). The chain's CDR3 is CASSLERDRQETQYF. The CDR3 DNA reads as TGTGCCAGCAGCTTAGAGCGGGACAGGCAAGAGACCCAGTACTTC. The whole variable domain, remainder taken from reference TRBV13 and TRBJ2-5, is AAGVIQSPRHLIKEKRETATLKCYPIPRHDTVYWYQQGPGQDPQFLISFYEKMQSDKGSIPDRFSAQQFSDYHSELNMSSLELGDSALYFCASSLERDRQETQYFGPGTRLLVL.

The J gene is TRBJ2-1, the V gene TRBV19, with 8 bases lining up with TRBD1. Germline loops: CDR1 LNHDA, CDR2 SQIVND (reference sequence). V trimming: 6 bases; J trimming: 9 bases; junction bases outside the gene matches: 4. This CDR3 region has 12 residues. The CDR3 bases are TGTGCCAGTAGGGGACAGGTTGGTGAGCAGTTCTTC. Protein: CASRGQVGEQFF. The variable domain in full, with the rest retrieved from reference TRBV19 and TRBJ2-1, is DGGITQSPKYLFRKEGQNVTLSCEQNLNHDAMYWYRQDPGQGLRLIYYSQIVNDFQKGDIAEGYSVSREKKESFPLTVTSAQKNPTAFYLCASRGQVGEQFFGPGTRLTVL.